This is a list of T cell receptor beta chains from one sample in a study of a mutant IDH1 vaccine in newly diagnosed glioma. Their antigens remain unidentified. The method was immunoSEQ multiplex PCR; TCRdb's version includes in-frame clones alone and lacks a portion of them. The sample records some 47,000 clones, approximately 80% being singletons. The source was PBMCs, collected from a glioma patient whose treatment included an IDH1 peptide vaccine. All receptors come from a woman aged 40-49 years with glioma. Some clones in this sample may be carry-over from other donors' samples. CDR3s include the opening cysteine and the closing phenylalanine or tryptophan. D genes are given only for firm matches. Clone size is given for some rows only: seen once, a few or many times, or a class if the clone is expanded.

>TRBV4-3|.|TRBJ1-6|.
CASSQGRQGLLPLHF
TGCGCCAGCAGCCAAGGCCGGCAGGGGCTGTTGCCCCTCCACTTT
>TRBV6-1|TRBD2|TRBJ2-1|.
CASTGRGVYNEQFF
TGTGCCAGCACCGGGAGGGGGGTCTACAATGAGCAGTTCTTC
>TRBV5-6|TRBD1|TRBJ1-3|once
CASADRGHSGNTIYF
TGTGCCAGCGCCGACAGGGGCCACTCTGGAAACACCATATATTTT
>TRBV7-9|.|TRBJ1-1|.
CASSLDMNTEAFF
TGTGCCAGCAGCTTAGACATGAACACTGAAGCTTTCTTT
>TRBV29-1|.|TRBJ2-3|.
CSVSMKLAPAQYF
TGCAGCGTCTCTATGAAGCTAGCGCCAGCGCAGTATTTT
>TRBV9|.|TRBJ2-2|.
CASSVGRTSNTGELFF
TGTGCCAGCAGCGTAGGGCGCACCTCGAACACCGGGGAGCTGTTTTTT
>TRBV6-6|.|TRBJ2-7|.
CASCLGAGEYYEQYF
TGTGCCAGCTGTCTTGGGGCAGGTGAATACTACGAGCAGTACTTC
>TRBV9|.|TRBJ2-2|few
CAGENTNTGELFF
TGTGCCGGTGAGAACACGAACACCGGGGAGCTGTTTTTT
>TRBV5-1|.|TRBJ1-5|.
CASSLVPREASQPQHF
TGCGCCAGCAGCTTGGTCCCCAGGGAAGCGAGCCAGCCCCAGCATTTT
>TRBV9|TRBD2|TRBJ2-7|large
CASSVEPSGAYEQYF
TGTGCCAGCAGCGTAGAGCCTAGCGGGGCCTACGAGCAGTACTTC
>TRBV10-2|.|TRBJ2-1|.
CATTESGEQFF
TGCGCCACCACGGAGTCCGGGGAGCAGTTCTTC